The 30 T cell receptor beta chains reported below all come from one sample, sequenced in a study of monozygotic twins with cystic fibrosis. The protocol was immunoSEQ multiplex PCR, while the TCRdb copy is restricted to in-frame clones and leaves out a portion. This sample has 30,000 to 35,000 clones; just over 95% occur once, and the top ten carry over 0.15%. Sequencing was done on a sample of blood. The receptors were gathered from a girl aged 2-10 years with cystic fibrosis.

As to this clone: Germline is not matched at one junction end, which may reflect a read error. V gene TRBV6-1 combines with J gene TRBJ1-2; a possible D gene is TRBD1 (5 bases). Germline CDR1 and CDR2: MNHNS and SASEGT. The CDR3 has 16 residues. For the CDR3, the DNA is TGTGCCAGCACTGAAGGGTTGATCCGGGGCCATTTAGGCTACACCTTC. It encodes CASTEGLIRGHLGYTF.

V is TRBV9 and J is TRBJ1-2, with TRBD1 identical over 7 bases. Unmatched junction bases numbered 10, after V lost 3 bases and J lost 5 bases. The CDR3 spans 15 residues. The germline CDR1 and CDR2 sequences are SGDLS and YYNGEE. CDR3 nucleotides: TGTGCCAGCAGCGCCGAGGGGGCCCTAGGGTATGGCTACACCTTC. Translating it yields CASSAEGALGYGYTF.

V usage is TRBV28 and J usage is TRBJ2-7; tentative D call: TRBD2 (5 bases). The CDR3 sequence is 15 residues long. The germline V and J ends were trimmed by 3 bases and 0 bases, with 12 bases remaining between them. The germline CDR1 and CDR2 sequences are MDHEN and SYDVKM. The CDR3 nucleotides are TGTGCCAGCAGTTTTTCCACCGAGGGCTCCTACGAGCAGTACTTC. Residues: CASSFSTEGSYEQYF.

The chain links TRBV21-1 to TRBJ2-1; TRBD2 is the table's D call and was not checked against the DNA. TRBV21-1 is a pseudogene segment. The CDR3 totals 14 residues. CDR3 amino acids: CATMGSPACGEQFF. The CDR3 bases are TGTGCCACCATGGGTAGCCCCGCATGTGGTGAGCAGTTCTTC.

The chain uses TRBV5-1 and TRBJ1-4; D unresolved. V lost 1 base, J lost 6 bases, and 13 bases lay in between. The CDR3 runs to 15 residues. CDR1 and CDR2 (germline): SGHRS, YFSETQ. CDR3 sequence: CASSLLGRRDEKLFF. CDR3 coding DNA: TGCGCCAGCAGCTTGCTTGGGAGAAGAGATGAAAAACTGTTTTTT.

This sequence joins TRBV30 and TRBJ2-7; TRBD1 matches at 9 bases. Germline assignment: CDR1 GTSNPN and CDR2 SVGIG (reference sequence). This CDR3 spans 14 amino acids. The V gene end was trimmed by 2 bases and the J gene end by 1 base; junction bases not matched to a gene: 3. CDR3 sequence reads: CAWSRDRVSYEQYF. The CDR3 nucleotides read TGTGCCTGGAGTCGGGACAGGGTATCCTACGAGCAGTACTTC.

This chain's CDR3 is CASMRPNEKLFF. The CDR3 DNA reads TGTGCCAGCATGCGCCCCAATGAAAAACTGTTTTTT. The chain employs TRBV6-6 and TRBJ1-4; D call uncertain. The CDR3 extends over 12 amino acids. Germline CDR1 and CDR2: MNHNY and SVGAGI (reference sequence). The V end was cut by 7 bases, the J end by 5 bases, with 8 bases between.

The chain links TRBV7-8 to TRBJ2-6; D ambiguous. Looked up from germline, CDR1 is SGHVS and CDR2 is FQNEAQ. The CDR3 consists of 11 residues. V was shortened by 5 bases and J by 8 bases, with 4 bases between the two germline ends. DNA of the CDR3: TGTGCCAGCAGCCCTTCCAACGTCCTGACTTTC. Encoded protein: CASSPSNVLTF.

The rearrangement joins TRBV7-2 to TRBJ2-5; TRBD2 is a possible D gene (7 bases). Trimming removed 5 bases at V and 5 bases at J, with 24 bases between. The CDR3 has 17 amino acids. Germline V gene sequence: CDR1 SGHTA, CDR2 FQGNSA. The CDR3 DNA sequence: TGTGCCAGCAGCCCGATCGGCGGATCGAGGGGGGGGGAGACCCAGTACTTC. As protein: CASSPIGGSRGGETQYF.

The CDR3 protein is CASSVGRGSGGWNEQFF. The CDR3 DNA reads as TGTGCCAGCAGTGTGGGCCGGGGAAGCGGAGGGTGGAATGAGCAGTTCTTC. This sequence joins TRBV6-1 and TRBJ2-1, with a tentative D call TRBD2 (6 bases). Germline CDR1 and CDR2: MNHNS and SASEGT. V gave up 4 bases and J gave up 7 bases, with 23 bases separating them. The CDR3 contains 17 residues.

The genes are TRBV11-2 and TRBJ2-1; D possibly uses TRBD1 or TRBD2 (6 bases each). Germline V gene sequence: CDR1 SGHAT, CDR2 FQNNGV. V lost 5 bases and J lost 6, with 20 bases in between. CDR3 length equals 16 residues. The CDR3 sequence: CASSQTLGGGFNEQFF. In nucleotides, the CDR3 is TGTGCCAGCAGCCAGACTTTGGGGGGCGGGTTCAATGAGCAGTTCTTC. The full variable domain, rest sourced from reference TRBV11-2 and TRBJ2-1, is EAGVAQSPRYKIIEKRQSVAFWCNPISGHATLYWYQQILGQGPKLLIQFQNNGVVDDSQLPKDRFSAERLKGVDSTLKIQPAKLEDSAVYLCASSQTLGGGFNEQFFGPGTRLTVL.

The chain carries TRBV7-2 and TRBJ1-4, with no clear D. This CDR3 has 14 amino acids. Trimming took off 5 bases at V and 10 bases at J, with 17 bases between the two ends. Germline assignment: CDR1 SGHTA and CDR2 FQGNSA. The CDR3 is CASSPSTDVRKLFF. DNA for the CDR3: TGTGCCAGCAGCCCCTCGACGGATGTGCGAAAACTGTTTTTT.

This chain joins TRBV29-1 and TRBJ2-7; TRBD2 matches 8 bases. CDR1 SQVTM and CDR2 ANQGSEA come from the germline V gene. This CDR3 is built from 15 residues. V lost 4 bases and J lost 3; bases outside the gene matches: 11. The CDR3 DNA reads as TGCAGCGTTGCCTTAAGACTAGCGATAAACTACGAGCAGTACTTC. Translated, it gives CSVALRLAINYEQYF.

J is TRBJ1-1 and V is TRBV6-5; D not resolved. The CDR3 extends over 13 amino acids. V lost 6 bases and J 4 bases, leaving 12 bases between the germline ends. CDR1 and CDR2 from the germline V gene are MNHEY and SVGAGI. Here the CDR3 DNA reads TGTGCCAGCAGCCGGGAACGGGGCACTGAAGCTTTCTTT. This sequence encodes CASSRERGTEAFF.

This clone has just one count. The genes are TRBV9 and TRBJ2-3; 7 bases agree with TRBD2. The CDR3 totals 14 residues. In germline, CDR1 is SGDLS, CDR2 YYNGEE. Germline trimming cut 3 bases from V and 6 bases from J; bases unmatched to any gene: 7. Written as DNA, the CDR3 is TGTGCCAGCAGCGATAGCGGGCTGGGGGATACGCAGTATTTT. Its translation: CASSDSGLGDTQYF.

The genes are TRBV7-8 and TRBJ1-5; D call uncertain. The length of the CDR3 is 13 residues. Germline loops: CDR1 SGHVS, CDR2 FQNEAQ. Trimming left V 1 base short and J 3 bases short, with 4 bases between. The DNA of the CDR3 is TGTGCCAGCAGCTTAGGTGACAATCAGCCCCAGCATTTT. Translating gives CASSLGDNQPQHF.

This clone was detected once. The V and J genes are TRBV30 and TRBJ2-5, with 9 positions matching TRBD2. CDR1 is GTSNPN, CDR2 SVGIG, per germline (reference sequence). The CDR3 runs 18 residues. V was clipped by 2 bases and J by 5 bases; unmatched bases: 18. CDR3 sequence reads: CAWSINAGGVIFTETQYF. The CDR3 nucleotides read TGTGCCTGGAGTATCAATGCGGGAGGGGTGATTTTTACGGAGACCCAGTACTTC.

The chain is built from TRBV30 and TRBJ1-1, with no clear D. The V end lost 1 base, the J end lost 6 bases, and 9 bases lay between the germline ends. CDR3 length equals 12 residues. Germline V CDR1 and CDR2: GTSNPN, SVGIG (reference sequence). DNA for the CDR3: TGTGCCTGGAGTGCAGGTAGACCTGAAGCTTTCTTT. Translated: CAWSAGRPEAFF.

The chain employs TRBV7-3 and TRBJ2-5; 11 bases align to TRBD2. V was clipped by 6 bases and J by 8 bases; unmatched bases: 5. CDR1 is SGHTA and CDR2 is FQGTGA in the germline V gene. The CDR3 extends over 13 amino acids. The CDR3 DNA is TGTGCCAGCAGGGCAACTAGCGGGAGTACCCAGTACTTC. This gives the protein CASRATSGSTQYF.

V and J are TRBV7-9 and TRBJ1-3, with 7 positions matching TRBD1. V lost 6 bases, J lost 1 base, and 3 bases stayed unmatched. Germline V gene sequence: CDR1 SEHNR, CDR2 FQNEAQ (reference sequence). The CDR3 is made up of 14 amino acids. CDR3 nucleotide sequence: TGTGCCAGCAGTTACAGGGGATCTGGAAACACCATATATTTT. This codes for CASSYRGSGNTIYF. The variable domain in full, completed from reference TRBV7-9 and TRBJ1-3, reads DTGVSQNPRHKITKRGQNVTFRCDPISEHNRLYWYRQTLGQGPEFLTYFQNEAQLEKSRLLSDRFSAERPKGSFSTLEIQRTEQGDSAMYLCASSYRGSGNTIYFGEGSWLTVV.

This clone occurred once. This chain links TRBV5-4 with TRBJ2-1; 7 bases agree with TRBD2. V shed 0 bases, J shed 0 bases, and the junction held 6 bases outside the gene matches. CDR1 is SGHNT and CDR2 is YYREEE in the germline V gene (reference sequence). CDR3 size: 17 residues. The CDR3 bases are TGTGCCAGCAGCTTGGCCGGACGCGGGAGCTCCTACAATGAGCAGTTCTTC. Encoded protein: CASSLAGRGSSYNEQFF.

The gene calls are TRBV14 and TRBJ2-7; 11 bases are shared with TRBD1. V lost 0 bases and J lost 3; bases outside the gene matches: 4. The CDR3 is 16 amino acids. Germline V CDR1 and CDR2: SGHDN, FVKESK. The CDR3: CASSQELGTGGYEQYF. The CDR3 bases are TGTGCCAGCAGCCAAGAGCTGGGGACAGGGGGCTACGAGCAGTACTTC.

This chain links TRBV25-1 with TRBJ1-6, with D maybe TRBD1 (5 bases). V lost 10 bases and J lost 10, with 17 bases in between. In germline, CDR1 is MGHDK, CDR2 SYGVNS. CDR3 length: 13 residues. The DNA for the CDR3 is TGTGCCACCCAACGACGGGGGTCGTCACCCCTCCACTTT. Its translation: CATQRRGSSPLHF.

The V gene is TRBV18, the J gene TRBJ2-7; D is perhaps TRBD2 (6 bases). This CDR3 region has 16 residues. V was clipped by 2 bases and J by 6 bases, with 20 bases between them. CDR1 is KGHSH, CDR2 LQKENI, per germline. The CDR3 region has the DNA TGTGCCAGCTCACCAAAAGGCGCGGGGTACGAGGGCGAGCAGTACTTC. Its translation is CASSPKGAGYEGEQYF.

This clone was seen just once. The chain uses TRBV19 and TRBJ1-2; D is possibly TRBD1 (5 bases). This CDR3 comprises 12 residues. V was clipped by 6 bases and J by 4 bases, with 9 bases between them. Per the germline V gene, CDR1 is LNHDA and CDR2 is SQIVND (reference sequence). The CDR3 bases are TGTGCCAGTAGCTGGGACTTCTATGGCTACACCTTC. Amino acids: CASSWDFYGYTF.

This clone came up once. The gene calls are TRBV10-1 and TRBJ2-1; 8 bases map to TRBD1. Germline assignment: CDR1 WNHNN and CDR2 SYGVQD (reference sequence). The CDR3 covers 15 residues. Trimming cost V 2 bases and J 7 bases; bases outside gene matches: 7. CDR3 DNA: TGCGCCAGCAGTGAGCGGACAGGGACGGGGAATGAGCAGTTCTTC. This sequence encodes CASSERTGTGNEQFF.

The chain links TRBV6-5 to TRBJ1-1; no firm D call. Germline-derived CDR1 and CDR2 are MNHEY and SVGAGI. There are 13 residues in the CDR3. V dropped 6 bases and J dropped 1 base, with 9 bases sitting between them. The CDR3 here is CASRIQRNTEAFF. CDR3 coding DNA: TGTGCCAGCAGGATACAGAGGAACACTGAAGCTTTCTTT.

The V and J genes are TRBV6-5 and TRBJ2-7; TRBD1 agrees at 10 bases. With 4 bases clipped from V and 3 bases from J, the junction kept 6 bases outside the gene matches. This CDR3 has 15 residues. Germline CDR1 reads MNHEY; CDR2 reads SVGAGI. This chain's CDR3 is CASSFGTGVVYEQYF. In nucleotides, the CDR3 is TGTGCCAGCAGTTTTGGGACAGGGGTGGTCTACGAGCAGTACTTC.

The J gene is TRBJ2-1, the V gene TRBV30; D is undetermined. Trimming pared 2 bases from V and 0 bases from J, leaving 5 bases between. Germline CDR1 is GTSNPN and CDR2 is SVGIG (reference sequence). This CDR3 is 13 amino acids long. CDR3: CAWSPGSYNEQFF. The CDR3 DNA reads as TGTGCCTGGAGTCCGGGCTCCTACAATGAGCAGTTCTTC.

The chain is built from TRBV11-2 and TRBJ2-4; 8 positions match TRBD1. This CDR3 has 15 amino acids. The trim removed 5 bases at V and 3 bases at J, leaving 6 bases unmatched. Looked up from germline, CDR1 is SGHAT and CDR2 is FQNNGV. CDR3: CASSRGQEFKNIQYF. CDR3 DNA sequence: TGTGCCAGCAGCCGGGGACAGGAGTTCAAAAACATTCAGTACTTC.